The following is a TCR beta chain sequence with its context. The V segment lost 7 bases and the J segment 6 bases; nucleotides outside the gene matches: 15. The CDR3 length is 18 residues. Germline-derived CDR1 and CDR2 are ENHRY and SYGVKD. The sample originates from a study of blood T cell repertoires in COVID-19. Generated by immunoSEQ multiplex PCR, the TCRdb table keeps only in-frame clones and is missing some. Found here are approximately 120,000 clones, more than 65% of them singletons; the top ten hold 2% to 2.5%. This sequence originates from a woman in her sixties or seventies with acute or convalescent COVID-19. The chain links TRBV10-3 to TRBJ2-3, with TRBD2 matching over 14 bases. The sample consisted of peripheral blood. The CDR3 DNA reads TGTGCCATCATGGGCGGAGGCTCCAGGACTAGCGGGGGGGATACGCAGTATTTT. It encodes CAIMGGGSRTSGGDTQYF.